The clone carrying this T cell receptor (beta chain) was detected once. This sample is part of a study of blood T cell repertoires in COVID-19. Study-level background: The cDNA or gDNA used as material had been derived from T cells, B-cell-depleted T cells, or PBMCs.

Profiling relied on immunoSEQ multiplex PCR, and the TCRdb table lists in-frame clones only, not all of them. Here the sample spans nearly 300,000 clones, 70% to 90% being singletons. The receptor was derived from a woman younger than 45 who had recovered from COVID-19. The material sequenced was peripheral blood.

The CDR3 sequence: CASSLSLVARVLTDTQYF. In DNA, the CDR3 is TGTGCCAGCAGCTTAAGTTTAGTCGCCAGGGTTTTGACAGATACGCAGTATTTT. The genes are TRBV7-9 and TRBJ2-3, with a tentative D call TRBD1 (5 bases). V gave up 2 bases and J gave up 3 bases, with 21 bases separating them. Germline V CDR1 and CDR2: SEHNR, FQNEAQ (reference sequence). CDR3 length: 18 residues. Using reference TRBV7-9 and TRBJ2-3 for the parts outside the CDR3, the full variable domain is DTGVSQNPRHKITKRGQNVTFRCDPISEHNRLYWYRQTLGQGPEFLTYFQNEAQLEKSRLLSDRFSAERPKGSFSTLEIQRTEQGDSAMYLCASSLSLVARVLTDTQYFGPGTRLTVL.